This entry describes one T cell receptor beta chain. The Seattle site enrolled patients during active infection and followed them longitudinally. The data stem from a study of blood T cell repertoires in COVID-19. Study at large: From the United States, Italy and Spain came samples of acute and convalescent COVID-19.

Authors' methods: Cell counts per sample came from amplifying reference gene primers. TCRdb keeps only in-frame clones here, not all; method: immunoSEQ multiplex PCR. V and J calls and clone size are those listed in that table; D and trimming were worked out from the DNA. Of roughly 180,000 clones listed, roughly 76% are singletons. Unmatched junction bases numbered 7, after V lost 7 bases and J lost 4 bases. This CDR3 is 15 amino acids long. CDR1 MNHEY and CDR2 SMNVEV come from the germline V gene (reference sequence). The chain combines TRBV27 with TRBJ2-1; 10 nucleotides agree with TRBD2. This TCR was recovered from a woman in her thirties or forties with COVID-19, enrolled during active disease. The sample was peripheral blood. CDR3 sequence reads: CASTPLAGGYNEQFF. CDR3 DNA sequence: TGTGCCAGCACCCCCTTAGCGGGGGGTTACAATGAGCAGTTCTTC.